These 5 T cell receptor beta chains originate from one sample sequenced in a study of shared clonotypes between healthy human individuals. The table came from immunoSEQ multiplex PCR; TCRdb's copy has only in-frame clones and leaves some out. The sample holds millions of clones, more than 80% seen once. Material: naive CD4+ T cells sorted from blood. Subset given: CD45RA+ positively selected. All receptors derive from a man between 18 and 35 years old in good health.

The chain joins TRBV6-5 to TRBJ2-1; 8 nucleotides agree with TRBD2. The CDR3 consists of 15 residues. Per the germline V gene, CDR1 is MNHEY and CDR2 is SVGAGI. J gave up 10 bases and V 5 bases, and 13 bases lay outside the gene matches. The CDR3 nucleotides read TGTGCCAGCAGTCCCGGGGGGGCCCCCATTGGGGAGCAGTTCTTC. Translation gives CASSPGGAPIGEQFF.

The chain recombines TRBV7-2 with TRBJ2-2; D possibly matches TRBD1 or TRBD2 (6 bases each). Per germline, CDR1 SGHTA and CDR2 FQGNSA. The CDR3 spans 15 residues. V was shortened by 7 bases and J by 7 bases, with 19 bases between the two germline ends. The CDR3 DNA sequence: TGTGCCAGCACCCCCGTATCGGGGGCTGGCGGGGAGCTGTTTTTT. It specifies CASTPVSGAGGELFF.

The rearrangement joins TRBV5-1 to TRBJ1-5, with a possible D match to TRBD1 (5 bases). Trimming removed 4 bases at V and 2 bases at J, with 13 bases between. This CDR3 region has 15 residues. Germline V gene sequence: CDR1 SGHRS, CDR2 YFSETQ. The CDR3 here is CASSLDSYRNQPQHF. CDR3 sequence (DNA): TGCGCCAGCAGCCTAGACAGTTACCGCAATCAGCCCCAGCATTTT.

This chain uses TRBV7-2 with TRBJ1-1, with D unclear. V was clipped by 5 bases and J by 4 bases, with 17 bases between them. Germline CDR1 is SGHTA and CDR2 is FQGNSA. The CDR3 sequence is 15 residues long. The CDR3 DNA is TGTGCCAGCAGCCAAAGGACCCGAGGTGGCACTGAAGCTTTCTTT. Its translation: CASSQRTRGGTEAFF. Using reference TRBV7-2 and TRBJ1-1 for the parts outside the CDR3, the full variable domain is GAGVSQSPSNKVTEKGKDVELRCDPISGHTALYWYRQSLGQGLEFLIYFQGNSAPDKSGLPSDRFSAERTGGSVSTLTIQRTQQEDSAVYLCASSQRTRGGTEAFFGQGTRLTVV.

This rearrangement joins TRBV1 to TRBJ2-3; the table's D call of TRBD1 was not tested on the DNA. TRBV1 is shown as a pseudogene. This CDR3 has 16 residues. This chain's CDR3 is CTSSHEDSLGTDTQYF. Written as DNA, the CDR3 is TGCACCAGCAGCCATGAGGACAGTCTGGGGACAGATACGCAGTATTTT.